This TCR beta chain was sequenced during a study of shared clonotypes between healthy human individuals. Study at large: The composition of the donors was a couple of women and a few men aged 18 to 49.

CDR1 and CDR2 (germline): SNHLY, FYNNEI. The V gene lost 3 bases and the J gene lost 2 bases, with 11 bases spanning the gap. CDR3 length: 14 residues. The assay was immunoSEQ multiplex PCR, and TCRdb's table has in-frame clones only and misses some. The sample shows about 2,500,000 clones, around nine tenths of them seen only once. There were only Caucasian adults among the donors, and all lived in Nashville, Tennessee. The TCR sequence derives from a man between 18 and 35 years old in good health. The specimen sequenced was naive CD4+ T cells sorted from blood. Subset here: CD45RA+ positively selected. The chain carries TRBV2 and TRBJ2-7; no firm D call. The CDR3 region has the DNA TGTGCCAGCAGTGAGGGTTGGGAACCCTACGAGCAGTACTTC. It codes for CASSEGWEPYEQYF.